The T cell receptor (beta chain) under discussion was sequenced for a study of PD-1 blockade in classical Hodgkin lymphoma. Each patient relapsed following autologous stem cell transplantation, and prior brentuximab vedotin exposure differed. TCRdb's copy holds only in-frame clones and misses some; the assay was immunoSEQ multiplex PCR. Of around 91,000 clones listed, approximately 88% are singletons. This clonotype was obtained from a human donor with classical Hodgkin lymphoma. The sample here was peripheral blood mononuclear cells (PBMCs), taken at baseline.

CDR3 sequence: CASSEALRGMNTGELFF. CDR3 sequence (DNA): TGTGCCAGCAGTGAAGCGCTTCGAGGGATGAACACCGGGGAGCTGTTTTTT. The V and J genes are TRBV2 and TRBJ2-2, with a possible D match to TRBD2 (5 bases). This CDR3 has 17 amino acids. Looked up from germline, CDR1 is SNHLY and CDR2 is FYNNEI. Trimming cost V 0 bases and J 1 base, with 12 bases left between them.